The 27 T cell receptor beta chains below all came from one sample that was sequenced in a study of response to subunit inactivated influenza vaccine. TCRdb re-analysed the RT-PCR reads in MiXCR, keeping a single row per CDR3 protein. There are about 540,000 distinct CDR3 sequences in the sample; under 30% occur only once, and roughly 2.8% lies in the top ten. These sequences were also reported in another study, on T cells expressing NK-cell markers. That paper states: TCR beta cDNA was generated via 5'RACE template switching incorporating UMIs.

Material: CD4+ T cells sorted from PBMCs, obtained 11 to 12 days after vaccination. Receptor source: a man aged 50 to 59 who received an inactivated influenza vaccine.

About this clonotype itself: A read error may account for a junction end that differs from germline. The genes are TRBV20-1 and TRBJ1-1, with TRBD1 as a possible D gene (6 bases). The germline CDR1 and CDR2 sequences are DFQATT and SNEGSKA (reference sequence). The CDR3 runs to 11 residues. CDR3 nucleotide sequence: TGCAGTGCTGAGGGGGACACGGAAGCTTTCTTT. Its translation: CSAEGDTEAFF.

This clonotype was detected only a few times. V usage is TRBV12-3 or TRBV12-4 and J usage is TRBJ2-3, with 10 bases matching TRBD2. The CDR3 extends over 15 amino acids. With 4 bases clipped from V and 3 bases from J, the junction kept 4 bases outside the gene matches. The CDR3 reads CASSSLAGVTDTQYF. In DNA form, the CDR3 reads TGTGCCAGCAGTTCCCTAGCGGGAGTGACAGATACGCAGTATTTT.

The table lists this clonotype with a few counts. The chain combines TRBV12-3 or TRBV12-4 with TRBJ1-1; D remains ambiguous. There are 13 residues in the CDR3. The V end was cut by 6 bases, the J end by 6 bases, with 14 bases between. The DNA for the CDR3 is TGTGCCAGCAGCCCACTCGGGGAGGCTGAAGCTTTCTTT. Encoded protein: CASSPLGEAEAFF.

The V call is TRBV6-2 or TRBV6-3, the J call TRBJ2-3, with D possibly TRBD1 on 6 matching bases. Trimming took off 7 bases at V and 3 bases at J, with 20 bases between the two ends. CDR1 is MNHEY and CDR2 is SVGEGT in the germline V gene. This CDR3 region has 16 residues. CDR3 bases: TGTGCCAGCACCCCTTTGGGGGCAAGGGGGACAGATACGCAGTATTTT. It is translated as CASTPLGARGTDTQYF.

The CDR3: CASSPMRGGSAGANVLTF. Here the CDR3 DNA reads TGTGCCAGCAGCCCCATGCGGGGGGGTTCGGCGGGGGCCAACGTCCTGACTTTC. The chain recombines TRBV11-2 with TRBJ2-6, with 9 bases that match TRBD2. CDR1 is SGHAT, CDR2 FQNNGV, per germline. Unmatched junction bases numbered 12, after V lost 5 bases and J lost 4 bases. The CDR3 is 18 amino acids. The entire variable domain, with the rest obtained from reference TRBV11-2 and TRBJ2-6, is as follows: EAGVAQSPRYKIIEKRQSVAFWCNPISGHATLYWYQQILGQGPKLLIQFQNNGVVDDSQLPKDRFSAERLKGVDSTLKIQPAKLEDSAVYLCASSPMRGGSAGANVLTFGAGSRLTVL.

This clonotype was recorded many times. The chain links TRBV28 to TRBJ1-6; TRBD1 is a possible D gene (5 bases). Germline V gene data show CDR1 as MDHEN and CDR2 as SYDVKM. The CDR3 contains 12 residues. V was shortened by 11 bases and J by 6 bases, with 11 bases between the two germline ends. CDR3: CAGRDGNSPLHF. In nucleotides, the CDR3 is TGTGCCGGCCGGGACGGTAATTCACCCCTCCACTTT.

This clonotype was seen at least ten times. Compared with germline, one end of the junction differs, possibly owing to a read error. V is TRBV6-5 and J is TRBJ2-1, with 10 nucleotides matching TRBD2. Germline CDR1 reads MNHEY; CDR2 reads SVGAGI. This CDR3 has 12 residues. This CDR3 reads CASSSSGGAGIF. DNA for the CDR3: TGTGCCAGCTCTTCAAGCGGGGGGGCCGGCATCTTC.

This sequence joins TRBV20-1 and TRBJ2-1; TRBD1 matches 10 bases. The CDR3 is made up of 14 amino acids. Germline lookup yields CDR1 DFQATT and CDR2 SNEGSKA (reference sequence). V shed 2 bases and J 8 bases; nucleotides not matched to a gene: 6. CDR3 in amino acids: CSARKGQGGDEQFF. In nucleotides, the CDR3 is TGCAGTGCTAGAAAAGGACAGGGGGGCGATGAGCAGTTCTTC.

This clonotype was recorded a few times. The rearrangement links TRBV2 to TRBJ2-1; D assignment may be TRBD1 or TRBD2 (7 bases each). This CDR3 comprises 15 residues. Per the germline V gene, CDR1 is SNHLY and CDR2 is FYNNEI. With 11 bases removed from V and 7 bases from J, the gap between germline ends came to 24 bases. CDR3: CACRQGGGHRNEQFF. The CDR3 nucleotides are TGTGCCTGCCGACAGGGCGGGGGACATCGTAATGAGCAGTTCTTC.

The chain carries TRBV4-2 and TRBJ1-5, with D unclear. Germline CDR1 is LGHNA and CDR2 is YNFKEQ. The CDR3 spans 15 residues. The V gene lost 3 bases and the J gene lost 0 bases, with 9 bases spanning the gap. Written as DNA, the CDR3 is TGTGCCAGCAGCCAGGAGAGATATAGCAATCAGCCCCAGCATTTT. Protein sequence: CASSQERYSNQPQHF.

J is TRBJ1-1 and V is TRBV5-4; D ambiguous. Germline loops: CDR1 SGHNT, CDR2 YYREEE (reference sequence). This CDR3 comprises 12 residues. V lost 2 bases, J lost 3 bases, and 5 bases lay in between. This chain's CDR3 is CASSFKDTEAFF. The CDR3 nucleotides are TGTGCCAGCAGCTTTAAAGACACTGAAGCTTTCTTT.

V is TRBV12-3 or TRBV12-4 and J is TRBJ2-1; TRBD1 might be the D (6 bases). The V gene lost 6 bases and the J gene lost 6 bases, with 12 bases spanning the gap. The CDR3 covers 13 residues. For the CDR3, the DNA is TGTGCCAGCAGCGTCGGACAGTCCAATGAGCAGTTCTTC. Translating gives CASSVGQSNEQFF.

This clonotype was seen only a few times. In nucleotides, the CDR3 is TGCAGTGCTAGAGTCGCGGCTCAGGGTACGCAGTATTTT. Translation gives CSARVAAQGTQYF. The chain has TRBV20-1 and TRBJ2-3; tentatively, D is TRBD1 (5 bases). The germline V gene has CDR1 DFQATT and CDR2 SNEGSKA (reference sequence). The CDR3 is 13 residues long. V was clipped by 1 base and J by 8 bases, with 13 bases between them.

There are a few counts of this clonotype. V is TRBV2 and J is TRBJ2-2, with D hard to call. This CDR3 region has 14 residues. Germline V gives CDR1 SNHLY, CDR2 FYNNEI. V dropped 6 bases and J dropped 4 bases, with 12 bases sitting between them. This CDR3 reads CASRARTATGELFF. CDR3 in DNA: TGTGCCAGCAGAGCCCGGACCGCCACCGGGGAGCTGTTTTTT.

This clonotype was detected a few times. V usage is TRBV7-9 and J usage is TRBJ2-7; no reliable D call. V shed 3 bases and J shed 3 bases, with 6 bases lying between them. Germline values: CDR1 SEHNR, CDR2 FQNEAQ (reference sequence). This CDR3 contains 12 residues. The CDR3 here is CASSFLNYEQYF. The DNA of the CDR3 is TGTGCCAGCAGCTTTTTGAACTACGAGCAGTACTTC.

V usage is TRBV29-1 and J usage is TRBJ2-2; no clear D gene. Trimming left V 6 bases short and J 1 base short, with 6 bases between. The CDR3 sequence is 12 residues long. CDR1 and CDR2 from the germline V gene are SQVTM and ANQGSEA. CDR3 coding DNA: TGCAGCGTAGCAGAGAACACCGGGGAGCTGTTTTTT. The encoded protein is CSVAENTGELFF.

This clonotype appeared a few times. The CDR3 region is CASQFTAGGRKIATQYF. The CDR3 nucleotides are TGCGCCAGCCAATTTACAGCGGGGGGCCGTAAAATTGCGACCCAGTACTTC. The V and J genes are TRBV10-2 and TRBJ2-5; 9 bases line up with TRBD2. Germline V lookup: CDR1 WSHSY, CDR2 SAAADI. V trimming: 8 bases; J trimming: 7 bases; junction bases outside the gene matches: 20. CDR3 length: 17 amino acids.

This clonotype has a handful of counts. The chain employs TRBV5-1 and TRBJ2-5; D gene ambiguous. This CDR3 has 14 amino acids. V gave up 4 bases and J gave up 4 bases, with 14 bases separating them. Germline V gene data show CDR1 as SGHRS and CDR2 as YFSETQ. DNA for the CDR3: TGCGCCAGCAGCCGTGGTCCTCCCCCAGAGACCCAGTACTTC. Protein product: CASSRGPPPETQYF. The complete variable domain, with remaining parts taken from reference TRBV5-1 and TRBJ2-5, reads KAGVTQTPRYLIKTRGQQVTLSCSPISGHRSVSWYQQTPGQGLQFLFEYFSETQRNKGNFPGRFSGRQFSNSRSEMNVSTLELGDSALYLCASSRGPPPETQYFGPGTRLLVL.

A few counts support this clonotype. The chain combines TRBV4-3 with TRBJ1-1; D perhaps matches TRBD1 (6 bases). This CDR3 is 13 amino acids long. Germline V gene sequence: CDR1 LGHNA, CDR2 YSLEER. Trimming pared 0 bases from V and 8 bases from J, leaving 10 bases between. The chain's CDR3 is CASSQDIGTEAFF. The CDR3 DNA follows: TGCGCCAGCAGCCAAGATATCGGGACAGAAGCTTTCTTT.

This clonotype showed up just a few times. The rearrangement links TRBV5-1 to TRBJ2-7; D call uncertain. Between the trimmed V and J ends, which lost 0 bases and 0 bases, there was a span of 4 bases. There are 13 residues in the CDR3. CDR1 is SGHRS, CDR2 YFSETQ, per germline. This CDR3 reads CASSLETSYEQYF. The DNA for the CDR3 is TGCGCCAGCAGCTTGGAAACCTCCTACGAGCAGTACTTC. The full variable domain, rest sourced from reference TRBV5-1 and TRBJ2-7, is KAGVTQTPRYLIKTRGQQVTLSCSPISGHRSVSWYQQTPGQGLQFLFEYFSETQRNKGNFPGRFSGRQFSNSRSEMNVSTLELGDSALYLCASSLETSYEQYFGPGTRLTVT.

The V call is TRBV11-2, the J call TRBJ2-3; D is unclear. The germline gives CDR1 SGHAT, CDR2 FQNNGV. V was clipped by 6 bases and J by 6 bases, with 10 bases between them. This CDR3 spans 12 amino acids. The CDR3 region is CASSNTADTQYF. DNA for the CDR3: TGTGCCAGCAGTAATACAGCGGATACGCAGTATTTT.

In its sample, this clonotype was seen a few times. At one end the junction does not follow the germline gene, possibly because of a read error. This chain uses TRBV5-1 with TRBJ2-7, with 8 bases fitting TRBD2. The V gene's germline CDR1 is SGHRS and CDR2 YFSETQ. The CDR3 consists of 14 residues. This CDR3 is CASSLVAGSYEQYF. The CDR3 DNA is TGTGCCAGCAGCTTAGTAGCGGGGTCCTACGAGCAGTACTTC.

This sequence joins TRBV7-8 and TRBJ2-3; TRBD2 aligns across 9 bases. The CDR3 runs to 15 residues. With V trimmed by 7 bases and J by 5 bases, 10 bases remained unmatched. The V gene's germline CDR1 is SGHVS and CDR2 FQNEAQ. DNA of the CDR3: TGTGCCAGCAAAACGAGCGGGGGGCCCGGAGATACGCAGTATTTT. Encoded protein: CASKTSGGPGDTQYF.

This clonotype was counted many times. The chain has TRBV5-1 and TRBJ1-2; weak D call: TRBD1 (6 bases). The CDR3 has 13 residues. Germline-derived CDR1 and CDR2 are SGHRS and YFSETQ. V was cut by 5 bases and J by 7 bases, with 15 bases left in between. In DNA form, the CDR3 reads TGCGCCAGCAGTCCTCGGGGGCCGGGTGGCTACACCTTC. Protein: CASSPRGPGGYTF. Together with reference TRBV5-1 and TRBJ1-2, the CDR3 gives the full variable domain: KAGVTQTPRYLIKTRGQQVTLSCSPISGHRSVSWYQQTPGQGLQFLFEYFSETQRNKGNFPGRFSGRQFSNSRSEMNVSTLELGDSALYLCASSPRGPGGYTFGSGTRLTVV.

V gene TRBV4-1 combines with J gene TRBJ2-3, with D possibly being TRBD1 (6 bases). CDR1 MGHRA and CDR2 YSYEKL come from the germline V gene. Trimming left V 3 bases short and J 4 bases short, with 14 bases between. This CDR3 has 15 residues. In DNA form, the CDR3 reads TGCGCCAGCAGCCAGACGCCAGGGGCGGCAGATACGCAGTATTTT. It encodes CASSQTPGAADTQYF.

This clonotype has only a few counts. The chain recombines TRBV7-2 with TRBJ2-7; D not certain. The CDR3 runs 12 residues. V gave up 5 bases and J gave up 2 bases, with 7 bases separating them. Germline loops: CDR1 SGHTA, CDR2 FQGNSA. For the CDR3, the DNA is TGTGCCAGCAGCCCTATAACCTACGAGCAGTACTTC. Protein: CASSPITYEQYF.

A remark on this clonotype: A read error may be the cause here, since a much bigger clone is one base away. The rearrangement links TRBV12-3 or TRBV12-4 to TRBJ2-1, with 10 bases fitting TRBD1. This CDR3 is 15 amino acids long. Trimming at V came to 6 bases and at J to 8 bases, leaving 10 bases not matched to a gene. CDR3 sequence (DNA): TGTGCCAGCAGACGACCGGGACAGGGGTACGATGAGCAGTTCTTC. This translates into CASRRPGQGYDEQFF.